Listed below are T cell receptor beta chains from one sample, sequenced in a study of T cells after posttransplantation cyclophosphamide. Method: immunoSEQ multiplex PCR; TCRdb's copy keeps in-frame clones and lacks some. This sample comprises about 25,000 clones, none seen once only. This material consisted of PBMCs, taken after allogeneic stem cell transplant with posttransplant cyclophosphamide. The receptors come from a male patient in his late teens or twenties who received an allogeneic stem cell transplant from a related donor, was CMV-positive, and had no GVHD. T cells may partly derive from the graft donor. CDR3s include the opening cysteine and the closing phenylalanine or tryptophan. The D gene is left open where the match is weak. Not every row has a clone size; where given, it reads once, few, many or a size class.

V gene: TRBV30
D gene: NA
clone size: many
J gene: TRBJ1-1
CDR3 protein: CAWNANRVYGEDTEAFF
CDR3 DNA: TGTGCCTGGAATGCGAATAGGGTGTATGGGGAGGACACTGAAGCTTTCTTT

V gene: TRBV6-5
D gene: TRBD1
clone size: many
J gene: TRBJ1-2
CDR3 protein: CASSSQGGDYGYTF
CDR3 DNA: TGTGCCAGCAGCTCACAGGGGGGTGACTATGGCTACACCTTC

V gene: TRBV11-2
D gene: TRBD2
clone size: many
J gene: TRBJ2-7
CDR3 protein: CASSLVFPREGYEQYF
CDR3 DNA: TGTGCCAGCAGCTTAGTTTTTCCCAGGGAGGGGTACGAGCAGTACTTC

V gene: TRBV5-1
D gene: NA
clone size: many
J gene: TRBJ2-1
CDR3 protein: CASSLSADFYNEQFF
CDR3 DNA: TGCGCCAGCAGCCTATCGGCGGACTTTTACAATGAGCAGTTCTTC

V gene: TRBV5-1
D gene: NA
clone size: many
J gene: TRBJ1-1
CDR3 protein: CASSLEEAVPEAFF
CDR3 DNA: TGCGCCAGCAGCTTGGAAGAAGCCGTGCCTGAAGCTTTCTTT

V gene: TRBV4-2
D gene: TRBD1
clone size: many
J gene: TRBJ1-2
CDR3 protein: CASSQLTGGRGYTF
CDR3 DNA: TGTGCCAGCAGCCAACTCACAGGGGGCCGTGGCTACACCTTC

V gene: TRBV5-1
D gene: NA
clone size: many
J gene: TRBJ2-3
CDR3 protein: CASSLAQVSTDTQYF
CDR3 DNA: TGCGCCAGCAGCTTGGCTCAGGTTTCCACAGATACGCAGTATTTT

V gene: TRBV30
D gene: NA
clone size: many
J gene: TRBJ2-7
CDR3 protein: CAWSLTGYEQYF
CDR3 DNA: TGTGCCTGGAGCCTCACAGGTTACGAGCAGTACTTC

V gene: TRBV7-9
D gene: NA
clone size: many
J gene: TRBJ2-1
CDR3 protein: CASSFAGGLYNEQFF
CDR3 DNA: TGTGCCAGCAGCTTCGCCGGGGGTCTATACAATGAGCAGTTCTTC

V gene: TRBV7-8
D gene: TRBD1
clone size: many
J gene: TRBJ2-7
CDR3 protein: CASRGRTGGYEQYF
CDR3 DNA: TGTGCCAGCAGAGGGCGGACAGGGGGCTACGAGCAGTACTTC

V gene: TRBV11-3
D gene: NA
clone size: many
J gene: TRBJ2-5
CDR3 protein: CASSLGGLRETQYF
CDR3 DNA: TGTGCCAGCAGCTTAGGTGGGCTACGGGAGACCCAGTACTTC

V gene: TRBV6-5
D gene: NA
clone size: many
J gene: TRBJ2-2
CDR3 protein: CASRGVPSDTGELFF
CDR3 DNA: TGTGCCAGCCGGGGAGTACCCTCGGACACCGGGGAGCTGTTTTTT

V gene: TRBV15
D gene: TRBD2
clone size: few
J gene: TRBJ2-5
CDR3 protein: CATSRLAGSIQETQYF
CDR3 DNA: TGTGCCACCAGCAGGTTAGCGGGCTCCATCCAAGAGACCCAGTACTTC

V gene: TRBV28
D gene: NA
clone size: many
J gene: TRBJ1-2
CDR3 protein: CASSPDSLPYGYTF
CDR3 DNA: TGTGCCAGCAGCCCGGACAGCCTTCCCTATGGCTACACCTTC

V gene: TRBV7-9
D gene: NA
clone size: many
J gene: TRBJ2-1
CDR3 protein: CASSPLVSSDHNEQFF
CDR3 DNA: TGTGCCAGCAGCCCACTAGTGAGTAGCGACCACAATGAGCAGTTCTTC

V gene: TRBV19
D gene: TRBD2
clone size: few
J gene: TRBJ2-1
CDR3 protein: CASRLAGGNEQFF
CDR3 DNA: TGCGCCAGTCGGCTAGCGGGAGGCAATGAGCAGTTCTTC

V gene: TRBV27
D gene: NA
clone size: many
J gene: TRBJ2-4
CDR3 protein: CASTPLNEGEAKNIQYF
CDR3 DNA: TGTGCCAGCACCCCTCTCAACGAAGGGGAAGCCAAAAACATTCAGTACTTC

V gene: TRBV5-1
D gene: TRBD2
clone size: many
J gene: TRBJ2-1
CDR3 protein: CASSSGLAEYNEQFF
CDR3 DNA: TGCGCCAGCAGCTCGGGACTAGCGGAGTACAATGAGCAGTTCTTC

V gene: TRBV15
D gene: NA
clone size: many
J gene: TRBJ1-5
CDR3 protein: CATSGQDYSNQPQHF
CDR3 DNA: TGTGCCACCAGCGGACAAGATTATAGCAATCAGCCCCAGCATTTT

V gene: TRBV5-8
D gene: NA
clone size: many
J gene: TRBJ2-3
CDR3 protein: CASSLQGFSPTDTQYF
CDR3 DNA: TGTGCCAGCAGCTTGCAGGGGTTTTCCCCCACAGATACGCAGTATTTT

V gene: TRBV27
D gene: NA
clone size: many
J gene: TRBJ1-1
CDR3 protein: CASSLGGGGSTEAFF
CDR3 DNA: TGTGCCAGCAGTCTGGGGGGAGGCGGGAGCACTGAAGCTTTCTTT

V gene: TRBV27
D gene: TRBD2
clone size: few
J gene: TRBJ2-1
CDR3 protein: CASSLGLANNEQFF
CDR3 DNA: TGTGCCAGCAGTTTAGGACTAGCCAACAATGAGCAGTTCTTC

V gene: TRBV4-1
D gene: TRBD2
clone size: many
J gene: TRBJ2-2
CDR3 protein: CASSHDRTSGGPARGELFF
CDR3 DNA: TGCGCCAGCAGCCATGATAGGACTAGCGGGGGGCCGGCCCGGGGGGAGCTGTTTTTT

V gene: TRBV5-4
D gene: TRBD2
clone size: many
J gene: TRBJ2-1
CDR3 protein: CASSWGSSGRVNEQFF
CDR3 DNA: TGTGCCAGCAGCTGGGGGTCCTCCGGGAGGGTCAATGAGCAGTTCTTC

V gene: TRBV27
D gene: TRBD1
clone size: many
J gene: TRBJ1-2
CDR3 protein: CASSFSDRGPGYTF
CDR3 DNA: TGTGCCAGCAGTTTTTCCGACAGGGGGCCTGGCTACACCTTC

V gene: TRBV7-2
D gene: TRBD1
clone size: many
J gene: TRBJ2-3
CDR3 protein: CASSPGQGTDTQYF
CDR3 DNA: TGTGCCAGCAGCCCCGGACAGGGGACAGATACGCAGTATTTT

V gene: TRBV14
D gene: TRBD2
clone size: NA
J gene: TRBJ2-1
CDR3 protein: CASSRRGGSYNEQFF
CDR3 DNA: TGTGCCAGCAGCAGACGGGGGGGCTCCTACAATGAGCAGTTCTTC

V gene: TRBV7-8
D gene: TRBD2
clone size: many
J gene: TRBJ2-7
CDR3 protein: CASSWGTNFEQYF
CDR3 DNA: TGTGCCAGCAGCTGGGGGACTAACTTCGAGCAGTACTTC

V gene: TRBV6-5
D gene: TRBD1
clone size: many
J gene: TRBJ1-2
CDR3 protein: CASRTGGGGYTF
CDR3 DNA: TGTGCCAGCAGAACAGGGGGCGGTGGCTACACCTTC